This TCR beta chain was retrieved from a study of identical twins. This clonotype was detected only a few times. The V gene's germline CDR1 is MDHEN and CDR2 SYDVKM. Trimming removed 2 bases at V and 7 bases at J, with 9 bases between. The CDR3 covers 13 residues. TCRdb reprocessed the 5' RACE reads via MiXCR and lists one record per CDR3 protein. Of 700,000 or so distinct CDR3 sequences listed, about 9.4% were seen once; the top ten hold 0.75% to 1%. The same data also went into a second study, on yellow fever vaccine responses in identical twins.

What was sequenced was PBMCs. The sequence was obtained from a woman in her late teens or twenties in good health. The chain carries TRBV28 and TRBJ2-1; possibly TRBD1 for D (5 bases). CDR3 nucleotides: TGTGCCAGCAGTTTAGGGGCAGCAAATGAGCAGTTCTTC. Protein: CASSLGAANEQFF.